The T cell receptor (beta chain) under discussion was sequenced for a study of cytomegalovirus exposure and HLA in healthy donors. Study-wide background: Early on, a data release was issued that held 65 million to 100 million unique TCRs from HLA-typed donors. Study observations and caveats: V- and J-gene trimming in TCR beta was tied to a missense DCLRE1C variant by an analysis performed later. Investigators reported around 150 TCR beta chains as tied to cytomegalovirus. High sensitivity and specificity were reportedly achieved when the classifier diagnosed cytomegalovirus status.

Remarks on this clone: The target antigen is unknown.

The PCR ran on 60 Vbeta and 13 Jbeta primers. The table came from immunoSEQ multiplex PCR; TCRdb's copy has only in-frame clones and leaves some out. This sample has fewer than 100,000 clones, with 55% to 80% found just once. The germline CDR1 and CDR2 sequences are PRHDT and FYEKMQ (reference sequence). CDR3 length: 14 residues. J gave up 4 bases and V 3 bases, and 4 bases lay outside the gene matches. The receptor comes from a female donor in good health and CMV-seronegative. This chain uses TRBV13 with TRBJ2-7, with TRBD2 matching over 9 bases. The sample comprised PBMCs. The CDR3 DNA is TGTGCCAGCAGCTTCCCACTAGCGGGTTACGAGCAGTACTTC. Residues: CASSFPLAGYEQYF.